The 22 T cell receptor delta chains in this list originate from one sample, sequenced in a study of γδ T cells in repeated Plasmodium falciparum infection. Flow sorting of PBMC yielded separate Vgamma9/Vdelta2+ and Vdelta2-negative gammadelta T cell populations for bulk repertoire analysis. TCRdb made new clone calls on the multiplex PCR reads using CATT. Of more than 45,000 delta-chain clones in the sample, around 1.7% were seen once. Input material: gamma-delta T cells from blood. The source is a pool of human donors (malaria-infected and uninfected, not separated).

Regarding this clone: A clone one base away is much larger, so this may be a read error. The rearrangement joins TRDV1 to TRDJ1; TRDD3 matches at 8 bases. Germline matching of the DNA provided the J gene here, since TCRdb leaves it blank. From germline, CDR1 is TSWWSYY and CDR2 QGS. This CDR3 has 18 amino acids. With V trimmed by 1 base and J by 0 bases, 10 bases remained unmatched. DNA of the CDR3: TGTGCTCTTGGGGAACGGAGGGGGATATGCCAATACACCGATAAACTCATCTTT. Protein product: CALGERRGICQYTDKLIF.

Many counts were recorded for this clone. TCRdb lists the protein of a much larger clone for this DNA, which differs at residue 5, so this is likely a read error; the protein given here is translated from the DNA itself. This chain uses TRDV1 with TRDJ1; tentative D call: TRDD1 (5 bases). The CDR3 sequence is 11 residues long. V was cut by 4 bases and J by 7 bases, with 7 bases left in between. Germline CDR1 and CDR2: TSWWSYY and QGS. As DNA, the CDR3 is TGTGCTCTTGGGGGAAATCGTAAACTCATCTTT. The encoded protein is CALGGNRKLIF.

This clone turned up a few times. The protein held in TCRdb is that of a much larger clone and does not match this DNA's translation at residue 3, likely because of a read error; the protein shown is translated from the DNA. CDR3 amino acids: CAPLPSRTGTLSRRTDKLIF. The CDR3 region has the DNA TGTGCCCCCCTTCCTAGTCGAACTGGGACCCTTAGTAGGAGGACCGATAAACTCATCTTT. This rearrangement joins TRDV3 to TRDJ1, with TRDD2 matching over 8 bases. TCRdb records no J gene; here it was assigned by comparing the DNA to germline. CDR1 and CDR2 (germline): TVYSNPD, GDNSRS (reference sequence). This CDR3 contains 20 residues. V shed 5 bases and J 2 bases; nucleotides not matched to a gene: 28.

Details on this clone: TCRdb attributes to this sequence the protein of a much larger clone, which differs from the DNA translation at residue 11; a read error is likely, and the protein displayed is translated from the DNA. The chain combines TRDV3 with TRDJ1; 7 positions agree with TRDD3. TCRdb records no J gene; here it was assigned by comparing the DNA to germline. The CDR3 is 24 residues long. V shed 2 bases, J shed 0 bases, and the junction held 36 bases outside the gene matches. Germline V gene sequence: CDR1 TVYSNPD, CDR2 GDNSRS (reference sequence). CDR3: CAFRKPKYVHHGGYGRTNTDKLIF. The CDR3 DNA is TGTGCCTTTCGGAAACCAAAATACGTTCATCATGGAGGATACGGTAGAACAAACACCGATAAACTCATCTTT.

This clone occurred a few times. A far bigger clonotype differs at one base, so this is likely a read error. Other nucleotide sequences in the sample specify the same CDR3. J is TRDJ1 and V is TRDV3; 9 bases fit TRDD2. The J gene is not listed in TCRdb, so it was assigned here from a DNA match to germline. Losses at the gene ends were 2 bases for V and 1 base for J; bases not matched to a gene: 20. CDR3 length: 19 residues. Germline CDR1 TVYSNPD, CDR2 GDNSRS (reference sequence). This CDR3 reads CAFAPSYGTGGYVTDKLIF. CDR3 nucleotide sequence: TGTGCCTTTGCGCCTTCCTACGGAACTGGAGGATACGTCACCGATAAACTCATCTTT.

Regarding this clone: TCRdb's protein for this DNA is that of a much larger clone and differs from the translation at residue 3, likely a read error; the protein shown is the DNA translation. V and J are TRDV1 and TRDJ1, with D maybe TRDD3 (7 bases). The ends were cut back, 11 bases at V and 0 bases at J, with 46 bases in the middle. CDR3 length: 24 residues. Germline V gene lookup returns CDR1 TSWWSYY and CDR2 QGS. The CDR3 nucleotides read TGTGCTACTGGGGAAACGGGCCTTCCCAAACGTGGAGGGGATCCACCCATAAACACCGATAAACTCATCTTT. It codes for CATGETGLPKRGGDPPINTDKLIF.

This clone was seen repeatedly, ten times or more. V and J are TRDV1 and TRDJ1; 9 bases match TRDD3. CDR1 and CDR2 (germline): TSWWSYY, QGS. The J segment lost 0 bases and the V segment lost 1 base, leaving 12 bases of the junction unmatched. CDR3 length: 19 amino acids. This CDR3 is CALGEPRRGILAYTDKLIF. For the CDR3, the DNA is TGTGCTCTTGGGGAACCCCGTCGGGGGATACTCGCGTACACCGATAAACTCATCTTT.

This clone showed up many times. This chain uses TRDV2 with TRDJ2, with 8 bases matching TRDD3. Germline-derived CDR1 and CDR2 are GEAIGNYY and EKD. The CDR3 consists of 18 residues. V was clipped by 2 bases and J by 1 base; unmatched bases: 11. The CDR3 loop is CACDRMGDPHLLTAQLFF. The DNA for the CDR3 is TGTGCCTGTGACAGAATGGGGGATCCTCACCTTTTGACAGCACAACTCTTCTTT.

On this clone: A far larger clone is one nucleotide away, so this likely arose from a read error. Other nucleotide sequences in the sample specify the same CDR3. V is TRDV1 and J is TRDJ1; perhaps TRDD3 as D (5 bases). Germline values: CDR1 TSWWSYY, CDR2 QGS. This CDR3 contains 20 residues. This chain's CDR3 is CALGEPATQVVMAYTDKLIF. CDR3 DNA: TGCGCTCTTGGGGAACCCGCAACTCAGGTAGTGATGGCGTACACCGATAAACTCATCTTT.

Concerning this clone: The TCRdb protein, from a much larger clone, departs from this DNA's translation at residue 13, likely by read error; the protein shown derives from the DNA. The V and J genes are TRDV2 and TRDJ1; 12 bases are a match to TRDD3. The J gene was missing in TCRdb and was found by matching the end of the DNA to germline. The CDR3 totals 19 residues. CDR1 and CDR2 (germline): GEAIGNYY, EKD. With V trimmed by 1 base and J by 1 base, 12 bases remained unmatched. DNA for the CDR3: TGTGCCTGTGACACTGCTATTACTGGGGGATACATGTGCACCGATAAACTCATCTTT. Its protein product is CACDTAITGGYMCTDKLIF.

This clone was counted ten times or more. TCRdb assigns this DNA the protein of a much larger clone, which departs from its translation at residue 12; this likely reflects a read error, and the protein shown comes from translating the DNA. This sequence joins TRDV2 and TRDJ3; the D gene is possibly TRDD3 (6 bases). Looked up from germline, CDR1 is GEAIGNYY and CDR2 is EKD. The CDR3 has 18 amino acids. CDR3 protein: CACDTAGQSSWGTRQMFF. The DNA for the CDR3 is TGTGCCTGTGACACTGCAGGTCAGAGCTCCTGGGGCACCCGACAGATGTTTTTC.

A few counts support this clone. The translation of this DNA and the TCRdb protein of a much larger clone differ at residue 9, probably owing to a read error; the protein shown here is translated from the DNA. The gene calls are TRDV2 and TRDJ1, with 8 bases fitting TRDD3. The J gene is not listed in TCRdb, so it was assigned here from a DNA match to germline. The length of the CDR3 is 18 residues. J lost 0 bases, V lost 5 bases, and 16 bases had no gene match. Looked up from germline, CDR1 is GEAIGNYY and CDR2 is EKD. The CDR3: CACAPYWGGRGYTDKLIF. CDR3 nucleotides: TGTGCCTGTGCCCCGTACTGGGGGGGAAGGGGTTACACCGATAAACTCATCTTT.

In the case of this clone: The protein TCRdb lists belongs to a much larger clone and differs from this DNA's translation at residue 8, which points to a read error; the protein shown is made from the DNA. V is TRDV1 and J is TRDJ1, with no clear D. TCRdb gives no J gene; it was assigned here by matching the DNA to germline. V lost 0 bases to trimming and J lost 1 base, with 6 bases between them. Germline CDR1 TSWWSYY, CDR2 QGS. This CDR3 is 14 amino acids long. For the CDR3, the DNA is TGTGCTCTTGGGGAACTGGGGTGCACCGATAAACTCATCTTT. It translates to CALGELGCTDKLIF.

This clone was seen more than once but under ten times. TCRdb lists the protein of a much larger clone for this DNA, which differs at residue 17, so this is likely a read error; the protein given here is translated from the DNA itself. The chain recombines TRDV1 with TRDJ1; 8 bases match TRDD3. The J gene is not listed in TCRdb, so it was assigned here from a DNA match to germline. The CDR3 length is 22 residues. Germline V gene lookup returns CDR1 TSWWSYY and CDR2 QGS. With V trimmed by 0 bases and J by 3 bases, 24 bases remained unmatched. DNA for the CDR3: TGTGCTCTTGGGGAACTAAGACTGACCTTCTGGGGGAAAACTAGCTACCCCGATAAACTCATCTTT. Translating gives CALGELRLTFWGKTSYPDKLIF.

This clone was observed a handful of times. TCRdb has a much larger clone's protein, which differs at residue 20 from the translation of this DNA, likely because of a read error; what is shown is the protein translated from the DNA. The chain is built from TRDV1 and TRDJ1; TRDD3 matches at 9 bases. The CDR3 contains 21 residues. The germline V gene has CDR1 TSWWSYY and CDR2 QGS. The CDR3, as DNA: TGTGCTCTTGGGGAACTCCGCCCTGGGGGATTAGGAACTTTACGAACCGACAAACTCACCTTT. Translation: CALGELRPGGLGTLRTDKLTF.

This clone was detected many times. A far bigger clonotype differs at one base, so this is likely a read error. The identical CDR3 is also encoded by other nucleotide sequences in the sample. This rearrangement joins TRDV1 to TRDJ1, with 9 positions matching TRDD2. CDR1 TSWWSYY and CDR2 QGS come from the germline V gene. This CDR3 is built from 18 residues. The CDR3 bases are TGTGCTCTCGGGGGGGGCCTTCCTACACATGAGCGGGCCGATAAACTCATCTTT. Its translation is CALGGGLPTHERADKLIF.

This clone was found a few times. Given a far larger clone just one base away, this is likely a sequencing read error. Other DNA sequences in the sample encode the same CDR3. V gene TRDV1 combines with J gene TRDJ1; 9 bases are shared with TRDD3. The J gene, missing from TCRdb, was assigned here through DNA to germline matching. The CDR3 consists of 20 residues. Germline CDR1 and CDR2: TSWWSYY and QGS. CDR3: CALGVGLRFVLGDPIDKLIF. CDR3 DNA: TGCGCTCTTGGGGTGGGGCTACGTTTCGTACTGGGGGACCCGATCGATAAACTCATCTTT.

This clone was recorded many times. A far larger clone is just one base off, so this is likely a read error. Other DNA sequences from this sample encode an identical CDR3 as well. As DNA, the CDR3 is TGTGCTCTTGGGGAACTTGAAAGGGCCGGGGAATCACGAAAACTCATCTTT. This gives the protein CALGELERAGESRKLIF. The V gene is TRDV1, the J gene TRDJ1; D may be TRDD3 (5 bases). The germline V gene has CDR1 TSWWSYY and CDR2 QGS. Trimming took 0 bases from V and 8 from J, leaving 22 bases between them. CDR3 length: 17 residues.

The sample holds a few counts of this clone. A far larger clone is off by one base, so a read error is likely. Other DNA sequences in this sample translate to the same CDR3. The chain joins TRDV1 to TRDJ3; 10 bases line up with TRDD3. Here the J gene was assigned by germline matching of the DNA, as TCRdb has none. Germline V gives CDR1 TSWWSYY, CDR2 QGS. The CDR3 extends over 20 amino acids. CDR3 nucleotide sequence: TGTGCTCTTGGGGGCAGGGTAAGAACTGGGGGATCCTGGGATACCCGACAGATGTTTTTC. It specifies CALGGRVRTGGSWDTRQMFF.

This clone was seen many times. The protein TCRdb gives is from a much larger clone and does not agree with this DNA's translation at residue 17, likely a read error; the protein shown here comes from the DNA. The gene calls are TRDV1 and TRDJ1, with D unclear. There are 19 residues in the CDR3. From germline, CDR1 is TSWWSYY and CDR2 QGS. The CDR3 reads CALGEGVPRGVVCTDKPIF. The CDR3 nucleotides are TGTGCTCTTGGGGAAGGGGTCCCACGCGGTGTTGTATGTACCGATAAACCCATCTTT.

The chain carries TRDV3 and TRDJ1; 13 positions match TRDD3. The J gene is absent in TCRdb and was assigned here via DNA matching to germline. CDR3 length: 19 amino acids. Unmatched junction bases numbered 25, after V lost 4 bases and J lost 8 bases. Looked up from germline, CDR1 is TVYSNPD and CDR2 is GDNSRS (reference sequence). The CDR3 region has the DNA TGTGCCTCAACTCATGGAAACACTGGGGGATACGTCCACCGGGGAAAACTCATCTTT. Translated, it gives CASTHGNTGGYVHRGKLIF.

This clone was recorded many times. TCRdb has a much larger clone's protein, which differs at residue 6 from the translation of this DNA, likely because of a read error; what is shown is the protein translated from the DNA. Additional DNA sequences in this sample encode the identical CDR3. The chain links TRDV1 to TRDJ1, with no clear D. CDR3 length: 16 amino acids. V lost 1 base and J 7 bases, leaving 19 bases between the germline ends. The germline CDR1 and CDR2 sequences are TSWWSYY and QGS. The CDR3 loop reads CALGEQSRDHTPKLIF. In nucleotides, the CDR3 is TGTGCTCTTGGGGAACAGTCACGAGACCATACCCCTAAACTCATCTTT.